The next 10 T cell receptor beta chains were all read from a single sample in a study of blood T cells in healthy people across ages. Primers used in a second PCR of roughly 6 to 11 cycles were a sample-barcoded 5' primer and a J-beta primer mix. MiXCR, run by TCRdb on the 5' RACE reads, gives a single entry per CDR3 protein. The data hold roughly 800,000 distinct CDR3 sequences, with 55% to 75% observed a single time. The sequenced material came from blood. The receptor source for this set is a man aged 25-45 years in good health.

The chain carries TRBV20-1 and TRBJ2-5, with TRBD2 identical over 9 bases. This CDR3 has 16 amino acids. J gave up 0 bases and V 7 bases, and 12 bases lay outside the gene matches. Germline loops: CDR1 DFQATT, CDR2 SNEGSKA (reference sequence). The CDR3 nucleotides read TGCAGTGGTATGGGCGGGGGGGCCCGGTACCAAGAGACCCAGTACTTC. Residues: CSGMGGGARYQETQYF.

The chain recombines TRBV2 with TRBJ2-6; D unclear. The CDR3 runs to 17 residues. Germline V gene lookup returns CDR1 SNHLY and CDR2 FYNNEI. Trimming removed 5 bases at V and 0 bases at J, with 14 bases between. CDR3 sequence: CASSYSRPISGANVLTF. CDR3 nucleotides: TGTGCCAGCAGTTATTCCAGGCCGATCTCTGGGGCCAACGTCCTGACTTTC.

The sample holds a few counts of this clonotype. The chain combines TRBV29-1 with TRBJ2-7, with 10 nucleotides matching TRBD2. Germline V gene sequence: CDR1 SQVTM, CDR2 ANQGSEA. The CDR3 extends over 14 amino acids. The V and J ends lost 6 bases and 1 base, in that order; junction bases with no gene match: 6. CDR3 nucleotide sequence: TGCAGCGTAGTTGGACTAGCGGATTCCTACGAGCAGTACTTC. Translation: CSVVGLADSYEQYF.

A remark on this clonotype: Its ends do not fully match the called genes, so a read error is possible. This chain uses TRBV7-9 with TRBJ1-1; D is undetermined. There are 12 residues in the CDR3. The germline gives CDR1 SEHNR, CDR2 FQNEAQ (reference sequence). In DNA form, the CDR3 reads TGTGCCAGCAGCTTGCCGAACTCTGAAGCTTTCTTT. Protein: CASSLPNSEAFF.

The chain recombines TRBV6-2 or TRBV6-3 with TRBJ2-1; D is unresolved. This CDR3 comprises 13 residues. Germline-derived CDR1 and CDR2 are MNHEY and SVGEGT. The V end was cut by 2 bases, the J end by 8 bases, with 10 bases between. The CDR3 here is CASSYRENHEQFF. CDR3 sequence (DNA): TGTGCCAGCAGTTACCGCGAGAACCATGAGCAGTTCTTC.

V is TRBV20-1 and J is TRBJ1-1; tentative D call: TRBD1 (6 bases). Germline V CDR1 and CDR2: DFQATT, SNEGSKA (reference sequence). This CDR3 has 13 amino acids. Trimming cost V 6 bases and J 0 bases, with 11 bases left between them. CDR3 DNA sequence: TGCAGTGCGACCGGGACACTGAACACTGAAGCTTTCTTT. Its translation: CSATGTLNTEAFF.

The J gene is TRBJ2-7, the V gene TRBV7-2; 9 bases align to TRBD1. Per germline, CDR1 SGHTA and CDR2 FQGNSA. After removal of 5 bases from V and 4 bases from J, the junction contained 3 bases not matched to a gene. The CDR3 spans 13 residues. CDR3: CASSVQGAYEQYF. The CDR3 nucleotides are TGTGCCAGCAGCGTACAGGGGGCTTACGAGCAGTACTTC.

The chain links TRBV27 to TRBJ2-1; 10 bases align to TRBD2. The CDR3 sequence is 14 residues long. Germline V lookup: CDR1 MNHEY, CDR2 SMNVEV (reference sequence). Trimming at V came to 2 bases and at J to 7 bases, leaving 2 bases not matched to a gene. CDR3 region: CASSLASGRNEQFF. The CDR3, as DNA: TGTGCCAGCAGTTTAGCTAGCGGGAGAAATGAGCAGTTCTTC.

This chain links TRBV29-1 with TRBJ2-1; the match to TRBD1 covers 9 bases. Germline values: CDR1 SQVTM, CDR2 ANQGSEA. The V and J ends lost 3 bases and 8 bases, in that order; junction bases with no gene match: 8. The CDR3 runs to 14 residues. The CDR3 sequence is CSVDGWDRVYEQFF. CDR3 nucleotides: TGCAGCGTTGACGGGTGGGACAGGGTGTATGAGCAGTTCTTC.

This clonotype was seen a few times. The J gene is TRBJ1-1, the V gene TRBV7-2; a possible D gene is TRBD1 (5 bases). The CDR3 length is 16 residues. Trimming pared 1 base from V and 5 bases from J, leaving 17 bases between. The germline CDR1 and CDR2 sequences are SGHTA and FQGNSA. The CDR3 reads CASSLDNRITGTEAFF. The CDR3 nucleotides are TGTGCCAGCAGCTTAGACAACAGGATTACGGGGACTGAAGCTTTCTTT.